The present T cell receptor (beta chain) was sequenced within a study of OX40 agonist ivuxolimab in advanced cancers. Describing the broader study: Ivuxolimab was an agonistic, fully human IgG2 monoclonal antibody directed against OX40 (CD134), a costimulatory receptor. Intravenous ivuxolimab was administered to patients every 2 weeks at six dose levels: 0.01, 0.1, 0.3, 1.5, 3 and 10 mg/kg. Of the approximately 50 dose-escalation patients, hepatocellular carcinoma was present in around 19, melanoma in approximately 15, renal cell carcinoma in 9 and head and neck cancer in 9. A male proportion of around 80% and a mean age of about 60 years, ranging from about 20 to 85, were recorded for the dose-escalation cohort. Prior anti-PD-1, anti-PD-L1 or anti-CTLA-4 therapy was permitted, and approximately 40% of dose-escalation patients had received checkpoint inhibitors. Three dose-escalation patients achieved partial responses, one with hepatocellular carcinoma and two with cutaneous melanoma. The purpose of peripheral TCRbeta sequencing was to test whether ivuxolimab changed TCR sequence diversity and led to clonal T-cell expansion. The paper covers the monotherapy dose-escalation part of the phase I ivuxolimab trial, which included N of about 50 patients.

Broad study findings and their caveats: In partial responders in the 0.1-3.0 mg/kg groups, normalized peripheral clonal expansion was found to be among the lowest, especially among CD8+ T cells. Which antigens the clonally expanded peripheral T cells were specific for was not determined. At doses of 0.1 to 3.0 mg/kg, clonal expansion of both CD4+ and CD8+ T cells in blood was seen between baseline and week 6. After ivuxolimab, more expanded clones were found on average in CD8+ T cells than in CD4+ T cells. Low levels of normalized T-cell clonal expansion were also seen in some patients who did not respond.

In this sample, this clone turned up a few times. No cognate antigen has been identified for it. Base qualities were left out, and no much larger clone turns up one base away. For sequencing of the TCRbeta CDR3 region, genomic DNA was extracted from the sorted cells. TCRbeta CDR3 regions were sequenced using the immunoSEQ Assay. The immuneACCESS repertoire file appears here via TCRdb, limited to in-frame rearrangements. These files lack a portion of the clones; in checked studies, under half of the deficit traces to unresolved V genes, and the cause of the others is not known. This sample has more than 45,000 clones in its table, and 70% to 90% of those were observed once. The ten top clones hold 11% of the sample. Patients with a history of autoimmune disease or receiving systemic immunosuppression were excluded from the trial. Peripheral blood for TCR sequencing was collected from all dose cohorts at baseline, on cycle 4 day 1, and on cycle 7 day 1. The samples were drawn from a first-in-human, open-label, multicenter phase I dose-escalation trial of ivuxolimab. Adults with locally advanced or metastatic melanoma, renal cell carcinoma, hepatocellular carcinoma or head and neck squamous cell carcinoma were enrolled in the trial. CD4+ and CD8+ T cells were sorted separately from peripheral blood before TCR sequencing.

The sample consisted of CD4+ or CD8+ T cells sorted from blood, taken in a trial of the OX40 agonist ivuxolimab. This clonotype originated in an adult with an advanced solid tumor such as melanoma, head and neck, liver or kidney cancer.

The CDR3 is CASSRGGLSSGNTIYF. The sequence in DNA is TGTGCCAGCAGTCGTGGGGGGTTATCCTCTGGAAACACCATATATTTT. The rearrangement joined TRBV2 to TRBJ1-3; possibly the D gene is TRBD1, per 5 matching bases. The germline V gene supplies CDR1 SNHLY and CDR2 FYNNEI. The cysteine opens and the phenylalanine closes a CDR3 of 16 amino acids. The read is trimmed to its CDR3 DNA, 48 bases read in frame from base 1. V is clipped by 5 bases and J by 0 bases, and the sequence between their germline boundaries is 14 bases long. With all but the CDR3 taken from the reference TRBV2 and TRBJ1-3 genes, the full variable domain is: EPEVTQTPSHQVTQMGQEVILRCVPISNHLYFYWYRQILGQKVEFLVSFYNNEISEKSEIFDDQFSVERPDGSNFTLKIRSTKLEDSAMYFCASSRGGLSSGNTIYFGEGSWLTVV.